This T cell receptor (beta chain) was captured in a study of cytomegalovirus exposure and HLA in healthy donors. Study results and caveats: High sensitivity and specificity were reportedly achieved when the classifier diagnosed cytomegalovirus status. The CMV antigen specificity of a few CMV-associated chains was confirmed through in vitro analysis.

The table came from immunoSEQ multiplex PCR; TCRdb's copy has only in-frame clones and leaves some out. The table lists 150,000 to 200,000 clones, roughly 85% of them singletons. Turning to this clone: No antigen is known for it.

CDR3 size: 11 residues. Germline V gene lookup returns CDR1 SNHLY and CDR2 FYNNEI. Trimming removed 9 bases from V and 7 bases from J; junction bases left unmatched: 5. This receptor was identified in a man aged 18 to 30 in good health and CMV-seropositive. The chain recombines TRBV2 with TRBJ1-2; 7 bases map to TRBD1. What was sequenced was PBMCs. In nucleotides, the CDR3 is TGTGCCAGACTACAGGGGATTGGCTACACCTTC. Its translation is CARLQGIGYTF.